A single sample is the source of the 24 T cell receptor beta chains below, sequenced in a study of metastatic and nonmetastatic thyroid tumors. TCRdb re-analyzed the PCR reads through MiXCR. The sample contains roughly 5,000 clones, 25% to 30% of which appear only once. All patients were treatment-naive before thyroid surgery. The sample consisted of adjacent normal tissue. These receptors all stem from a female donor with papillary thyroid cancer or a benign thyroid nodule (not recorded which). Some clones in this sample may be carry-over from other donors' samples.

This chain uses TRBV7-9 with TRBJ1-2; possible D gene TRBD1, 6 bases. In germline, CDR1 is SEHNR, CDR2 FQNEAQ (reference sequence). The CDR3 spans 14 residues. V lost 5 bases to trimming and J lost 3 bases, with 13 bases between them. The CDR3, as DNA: TGTGCCAGCAGCCCGGACAGAGGGGACTATGGCTACACCTTC. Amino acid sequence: CASSPDRGDYGYTF.

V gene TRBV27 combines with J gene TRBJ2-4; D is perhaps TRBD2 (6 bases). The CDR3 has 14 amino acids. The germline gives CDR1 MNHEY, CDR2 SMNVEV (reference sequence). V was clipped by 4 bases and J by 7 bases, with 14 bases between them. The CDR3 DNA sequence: TGTGCCAGCAGTTCCCGGTCAGGAGGGAACATTCAGTACTTC. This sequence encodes CASSSRSGGNIQYF.

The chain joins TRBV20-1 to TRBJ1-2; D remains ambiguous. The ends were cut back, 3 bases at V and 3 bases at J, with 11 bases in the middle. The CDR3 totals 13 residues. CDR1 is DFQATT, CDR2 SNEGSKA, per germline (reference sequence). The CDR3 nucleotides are TGCAGTGCTAGGAGCAGCGTCGACTATGGCTACACCTTC. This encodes CSARSSVDYGYTF.

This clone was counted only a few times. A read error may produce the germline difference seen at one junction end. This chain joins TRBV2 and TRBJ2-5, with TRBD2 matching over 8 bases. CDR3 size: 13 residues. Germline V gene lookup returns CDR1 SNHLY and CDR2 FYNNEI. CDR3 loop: CARSESSGSFQYF. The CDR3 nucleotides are TGCGCCAGAAGTGAATCCAGCGGGAGCTTCCAGTACTTC. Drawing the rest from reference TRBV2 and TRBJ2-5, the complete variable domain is EPEVTQTPSHQVTQMGQEVILRCVPISNHLYFYWYRQILGQKVEFLVSFYNNEISEKSEIFDDQFSVERPDGSNFTLKIRSTKLEDSAMYFCARSESSGSFQYFGPGTRLLVL.

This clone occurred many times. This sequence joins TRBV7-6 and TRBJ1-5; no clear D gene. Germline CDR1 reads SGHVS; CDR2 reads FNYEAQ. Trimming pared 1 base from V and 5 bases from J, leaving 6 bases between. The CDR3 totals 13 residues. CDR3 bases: TGTGCCAGCAGCTTAGGACAAGATCAGCCCCAGCATTTT. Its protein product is CASSLGQDQPQHF.

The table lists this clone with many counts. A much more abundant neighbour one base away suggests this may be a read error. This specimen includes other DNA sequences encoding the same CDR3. CDR3 coding DNA: TGCAGTGCTAGTGTTATAGGGGCAGATACACAGTATTTT. Its protein is CSASVIGADTQYF. The J gene is TRBJ2-3, the V gene TRBV20-1; maybe TRBD1 (5 bases). Germline CDR1 reads DFQATT; CDR2 reads SNEGSKA (reference sequence). This CDR3 comprises 13 residues.

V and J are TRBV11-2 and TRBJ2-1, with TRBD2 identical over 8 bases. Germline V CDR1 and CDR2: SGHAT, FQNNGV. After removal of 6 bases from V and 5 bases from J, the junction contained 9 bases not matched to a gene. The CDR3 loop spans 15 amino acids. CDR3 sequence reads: CASSSQAGEHNEQFF. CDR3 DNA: TGTGCCAGCAGTTCCCAAGCGGGAGAGCACAATGAGCAGTTCTTC.

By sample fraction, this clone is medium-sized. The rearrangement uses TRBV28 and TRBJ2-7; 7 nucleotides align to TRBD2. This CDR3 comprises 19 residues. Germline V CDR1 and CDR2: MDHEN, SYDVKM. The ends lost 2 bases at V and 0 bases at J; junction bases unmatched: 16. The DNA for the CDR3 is TGTGCCAGCAGTTTACCCGGGTCCGGGCTAGCGGTCCCCTCCTACGAGCAGTACTTC. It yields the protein CASSLPGSGLAVPSYEQYF.

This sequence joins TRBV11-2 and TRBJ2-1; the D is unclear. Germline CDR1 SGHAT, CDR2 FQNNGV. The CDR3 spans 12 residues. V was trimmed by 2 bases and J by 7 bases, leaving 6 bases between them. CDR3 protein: CASSLSQNEQFF. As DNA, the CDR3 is TGTGCCAGCAGCTTAAGTCAGAATGAGCAGTTCTTC. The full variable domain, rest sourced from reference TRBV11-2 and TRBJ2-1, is EAGVAQSPRYKIIEKRQSVAFWCNPISGHATLYWYQQILGQGPKLLIQFQNNGVVDDSQLPKDRFSAERLKGVDSTLKIQPAKLEDSAVYLCASSLSQNEQFFGPGTRLTVL.

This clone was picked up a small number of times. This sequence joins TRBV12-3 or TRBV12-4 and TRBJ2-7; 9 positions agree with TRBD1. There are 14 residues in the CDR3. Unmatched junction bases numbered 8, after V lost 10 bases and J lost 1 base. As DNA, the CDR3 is TGTGCCACACGAACCGGGACAGGGTCCTACGAGCAGTACTTC. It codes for CATRTGTGSYEQYF.

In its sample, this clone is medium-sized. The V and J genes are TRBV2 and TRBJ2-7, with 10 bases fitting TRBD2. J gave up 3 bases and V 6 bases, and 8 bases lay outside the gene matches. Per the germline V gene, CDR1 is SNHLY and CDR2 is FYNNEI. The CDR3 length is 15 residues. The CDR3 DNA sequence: TGTGCCAGCAGACTGCTAGCGGGAGCTTTCTACGAGCAGTACTTC. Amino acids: CASRLLAGAFYEQYF.

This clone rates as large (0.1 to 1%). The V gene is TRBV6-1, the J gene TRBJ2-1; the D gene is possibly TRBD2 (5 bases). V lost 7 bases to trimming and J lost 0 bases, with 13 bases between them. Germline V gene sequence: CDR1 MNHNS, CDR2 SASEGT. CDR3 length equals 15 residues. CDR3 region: CASTSTRNSYNEQFF. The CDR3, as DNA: TGTGCCAGCACTAGCACTAGGAACTCCTACAATGAGCAGTTCTTC.

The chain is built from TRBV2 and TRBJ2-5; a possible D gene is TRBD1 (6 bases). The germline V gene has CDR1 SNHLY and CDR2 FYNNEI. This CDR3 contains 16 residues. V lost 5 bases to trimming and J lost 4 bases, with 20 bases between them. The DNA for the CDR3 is TGTGCCAGCAGTCCCCTCGGCCGAGCCAGGGGAGAGACCCAGTACTTC. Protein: CASSPLGRARGETQYF.

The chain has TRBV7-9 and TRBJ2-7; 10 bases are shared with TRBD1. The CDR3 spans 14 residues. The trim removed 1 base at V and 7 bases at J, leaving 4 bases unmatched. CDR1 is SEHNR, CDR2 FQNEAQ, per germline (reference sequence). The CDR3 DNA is TGTGCCAGCAGCTTAGTGGGGACAGGGGAAGAGCAGTACTTC. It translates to CASSLVGTGEEQYF.

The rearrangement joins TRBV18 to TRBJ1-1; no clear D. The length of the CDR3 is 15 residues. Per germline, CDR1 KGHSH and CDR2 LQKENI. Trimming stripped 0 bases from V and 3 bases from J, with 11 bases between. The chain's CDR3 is CASSPPRRLDTEAFF. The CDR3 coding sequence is TGTGCCAGCTCACCACCGAGGCGGCTTGACACTGAAGCTTTCTTT.

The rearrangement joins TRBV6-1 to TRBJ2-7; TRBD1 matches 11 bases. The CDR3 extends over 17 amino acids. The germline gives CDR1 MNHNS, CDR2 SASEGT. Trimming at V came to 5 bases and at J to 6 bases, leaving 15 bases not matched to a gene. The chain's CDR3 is CASSLAAKDRGRIEQYF. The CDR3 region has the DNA TGTGCCAGCAGTCTAGCCGCGAAGGACAGGGGGCGGATCGAGCAGTACTTC.

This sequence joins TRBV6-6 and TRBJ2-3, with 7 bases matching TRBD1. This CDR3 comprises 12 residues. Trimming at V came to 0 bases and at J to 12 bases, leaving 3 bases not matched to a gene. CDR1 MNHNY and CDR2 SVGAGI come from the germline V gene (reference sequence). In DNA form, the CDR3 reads TGTGCCAGCAGTTACTCCGGGACAGAACAGTATTTT. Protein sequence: CASSYSGTEQYF.

CDR3 loop: CASRYGQGYEQYF. The CDR3 DNA is TGTGCCAGCAGGTATGGACAGGGATACGAGCAGTACTTC. The chain employs TRBV27 and TRBJ2-7, with TRBD1 matching 8 bases. Germline V gives CDR1 MNHEY, CDR2 SMNVEV (reference sequence). This CDR3 is built from 13 residues. V trimming: 6 bases; J trimming: 4 bases; junction bases outside the gene matches: 5.

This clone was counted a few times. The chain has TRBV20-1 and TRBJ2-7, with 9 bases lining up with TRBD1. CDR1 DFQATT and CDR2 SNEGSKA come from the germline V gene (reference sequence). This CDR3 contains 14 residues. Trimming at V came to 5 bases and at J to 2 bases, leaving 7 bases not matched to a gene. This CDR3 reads CSASGQGETYEQYF. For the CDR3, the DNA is TGCAGTGCTTCGGGACAGGGAGAGACCTACGAGCAGTACTTC.

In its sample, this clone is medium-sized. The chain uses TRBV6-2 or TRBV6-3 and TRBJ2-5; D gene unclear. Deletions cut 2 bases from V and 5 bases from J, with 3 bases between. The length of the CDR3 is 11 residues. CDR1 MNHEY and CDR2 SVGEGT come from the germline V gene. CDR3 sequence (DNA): TGTGCCAGCAGTTACGGGGAGACCCAGTACTTC. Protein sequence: CASSYGETQYF.

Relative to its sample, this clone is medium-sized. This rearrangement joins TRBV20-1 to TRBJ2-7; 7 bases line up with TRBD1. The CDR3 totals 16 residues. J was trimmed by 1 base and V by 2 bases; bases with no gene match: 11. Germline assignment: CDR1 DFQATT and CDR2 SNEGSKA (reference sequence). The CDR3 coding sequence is TGCAGTGCTAGACCGGTCGGTGGGGGACAGTCCTACGAGCAGTACTTC. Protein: CSARPVGGGQSYEQYF.

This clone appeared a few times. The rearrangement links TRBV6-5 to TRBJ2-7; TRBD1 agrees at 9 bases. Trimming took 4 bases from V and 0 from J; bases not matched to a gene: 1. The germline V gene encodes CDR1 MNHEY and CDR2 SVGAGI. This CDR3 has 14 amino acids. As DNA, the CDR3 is TGTGCCAGCAGTTCGACAGGGGGCTCCTACGAGCAGTACTTC. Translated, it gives CASSSTGGSYEQYF.

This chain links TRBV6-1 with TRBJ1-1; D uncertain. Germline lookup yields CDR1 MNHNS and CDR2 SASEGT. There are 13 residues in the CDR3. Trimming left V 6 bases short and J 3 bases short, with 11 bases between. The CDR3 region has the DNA TGTGCCAGCAGGTGGAGGTTCGACACTGAAGCTTTCTTT. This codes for CASRWRFDTEAFF.

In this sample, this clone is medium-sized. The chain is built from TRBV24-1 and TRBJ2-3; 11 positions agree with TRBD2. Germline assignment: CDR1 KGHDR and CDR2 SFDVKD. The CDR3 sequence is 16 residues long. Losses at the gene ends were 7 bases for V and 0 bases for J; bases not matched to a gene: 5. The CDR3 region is CATRSGTSGSTDTQYF. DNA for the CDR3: TGTGCCACCAGAAGCGGGACTAGCGGTAGCACAGATACGCAGTATTTT.